What follows is one TCR beta chain and its context. The target antigen is unknown. The PCR used 60 V beta and 13 J beta primers. Generated by immunoSEQ multiplex PCR, the TCRdb table keeps only in-frame clones and is missing some. Of fewer than 45,000 clones in the sample, just under 85% were seen once. V dropped 5 bases and J dropped 4 bases, with 11 bases sitting between them. CDR1 is SEHNR, CDR2 FQNEAQ, per germline (reference sequence). The CDR3 totals 13 residues. This specimen comes from a study of glioma-infiltrating T cells after dendritic cell vaccination. Study at large: Glioblastoma patients came from Phase I and II dendritic cell vaccination trials.

Findings of the study overall: Few patients contributed both blood and tumor specimens. Estimated pretreatment TIL content predicted outcome after dendritic cell vaccination.

This clonotype was obtained from a human donor with glioblastoma. The sample consisted of blood, taken before dendritic cell vaccination. V usage is TRBV7-9 and J usage is TRBJ2-5; TRBD1 might be the D (6 bases). The CDR3 is CASSPGQPETQYF. In DNA, the CDR3 is TGTGCCAGCAGCCCCGGACAGCCAGAGACCCAGTACTTC.